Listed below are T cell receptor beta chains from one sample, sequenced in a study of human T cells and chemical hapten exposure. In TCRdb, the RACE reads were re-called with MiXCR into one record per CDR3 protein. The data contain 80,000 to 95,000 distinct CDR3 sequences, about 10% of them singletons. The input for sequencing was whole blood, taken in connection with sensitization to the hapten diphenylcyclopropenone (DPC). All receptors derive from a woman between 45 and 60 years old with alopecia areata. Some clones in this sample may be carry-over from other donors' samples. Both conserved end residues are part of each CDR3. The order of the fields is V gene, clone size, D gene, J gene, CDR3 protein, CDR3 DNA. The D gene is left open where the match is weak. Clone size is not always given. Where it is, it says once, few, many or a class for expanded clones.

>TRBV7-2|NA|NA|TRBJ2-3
CASSLGGHTDTQYF
TGTGCCAGCAGCTTGGGGGGGCACACAGATACGCAGTATTTT
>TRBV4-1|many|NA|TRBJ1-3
CASSPQGSSGNTIYF
TGCGCCAGCAGCCCCCAGGGGTCCTCTGGAAACACCATATATTTT
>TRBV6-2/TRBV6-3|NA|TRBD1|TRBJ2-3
CASREPGQGATDTQYF
TGTGCCAGCAGGGAACCGGGACAGGGGGCAACAGATACGCAGTATTTT
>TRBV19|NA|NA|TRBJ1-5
CASSDSFINQPQHF
TGTGCCAGCTCCGACAGTTTTATTAATCAGCCCCAGCATTTT
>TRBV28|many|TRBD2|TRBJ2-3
CASSTFSGRLDTQYF
TGTGCCAGCAGTACCTTCAGCGGGAGGTTAGATACGCAGTATTTT
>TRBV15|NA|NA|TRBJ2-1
CATSPYVANEQFF
TGTGCCACCAGCCCCTATGTGGCCAATGAGCAGTTCTTC
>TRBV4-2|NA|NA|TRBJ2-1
CASSQERATYNEQFF
TGTGCCAGCAGCCAAGAACGTGCCACCTACAATGAGCAGTTCTTC
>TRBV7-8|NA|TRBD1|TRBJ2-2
CASSGTPPDRGVNTGELFF
TGTGCCAGCAGCGGGACTCCACCGGACAGGGGAGTTAACACCGGGGAGCTGTTTTTT
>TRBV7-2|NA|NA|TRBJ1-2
CASSLLGGYGYTF
TGTGCCAGCAGCTTGTTAGGGGGTTATGGCTACACCTTC
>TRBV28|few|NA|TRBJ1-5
CASSLIWGANQPQHF
TGTGCCAGCAGTTTAATCTGGGGGGCTAATCAGCCCCAGCATTTT
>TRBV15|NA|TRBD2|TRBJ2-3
CATSRDRASGGISTDTQYF
TGTGCCACCAGCAGAGATCGGGCTAGCGGGGGGATTAGCACAGATACGCAGTATTTT
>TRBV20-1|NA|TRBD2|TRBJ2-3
CSAKRRESTDTQYF
TGCAGTGCTAAGAGGCGGGAGAGCACAGATACGCAGTATTTT
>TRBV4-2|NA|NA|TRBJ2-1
CASSQVWTGTYNEQFF
TGTGCCAGCAGCCAAGTTTGGACGGGCACCTACAATGAGCAGTTCTTC
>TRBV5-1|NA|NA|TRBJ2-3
CASSLDLTDTQYF
TGCGCCAGCAGCTTGGACCTAACAGATACGCAGTATTTT
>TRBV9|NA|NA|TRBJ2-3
CASSVGGAYTDTQYF
TGTGCCAGCAGCGTAGGGGGGGCCTACACAGATACGCAGTATTTT
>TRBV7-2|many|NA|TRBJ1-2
CASSLVPGQGYGYTF
TGTGCCAGCAGCTTAGTTCCGGGGCAGGGCTATGGCTACACCTTC
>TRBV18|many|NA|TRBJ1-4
CASSPELSNEKLFF
TGTGCCAGCTCACCGGAACTGAGTAATGAAAAACTGTTTTTT
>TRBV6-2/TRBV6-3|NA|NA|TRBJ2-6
CASSALSGSLPPNSGANVLTF
TGTGCCAGCAGTGCCCTTTCCGGGAGCCTTCCCCCTAACTCTGGGGCCAACGTCCTGACTTTC
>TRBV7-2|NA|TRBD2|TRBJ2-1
CASSLGSTSGGYNEQFF
TGTGCCAGCAGCTTAGGGTCCACTAGCGGGGGCTACAATGAGCAGTTCTTC
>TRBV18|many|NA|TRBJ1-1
CASSPTVRQNTEAFF
TGTGCCAGCTCACCAACGGTCAGACAGAACACTGAAGCTTTCTTT
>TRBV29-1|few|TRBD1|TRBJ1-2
CSVDRTGVDGYTF
TGCAGCGTTGATCGGACAGGGGTGGATGGCTACACCTTC
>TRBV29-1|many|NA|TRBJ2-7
CSGQGDYEQYF
TGCAGCGGGCAGGGCGACTACGAGCAGTACTTC
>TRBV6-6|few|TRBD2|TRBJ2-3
CASSARTSGRADTQYF
TGTGCCAGCAGTGCTCGAACTAGCGGGAGGGCAGATACGCAGTATTTT
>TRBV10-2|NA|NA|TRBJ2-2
CASSAGEGVGFLAGELFF
TGCGCCAGCAGCGCTGGAGAGGGAGTAGGGTTCTTAGCCGGGGAGCTGTTTTTT
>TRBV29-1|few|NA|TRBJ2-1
CSAVSQLSSEQFF
TGCAGCGCCGTCTCCCAGCTATCGTCGGAGCAGTTCTTC
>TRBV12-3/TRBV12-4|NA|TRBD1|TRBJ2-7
CASSLKGAGEQYF
TGTGCCAGCAGTTTAAAGGGGGCCGGGGAGCAGTACTTC
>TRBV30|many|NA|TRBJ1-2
CAWSSRRDIGRGYTF
TGTGCCTGGAGTTCCCGCCGGGACATCGGGAGGGGCTACACCTTC